These 12 T cell receptor beta chains share one sample of origin, sequenced in a study of spatial heterogeneity in lung cancer. Time point: sample taken at primary tumor resection. Unsorted whole RNA from tumor, nontumor lung or frozen PBMC underwent sequencing. One entry per CDR3 protein results from TCRdb running MiXCR on the 5' RACE reads. The sample includes 9,000 to 13,000 distinct CDR3 sequences, around a quarter of them seen just once. The starting material was PBMCs, obtained at surgery. The receptors stem from a female donor with early-stage non-small cell lung cancer.

The chain is built from TRBV15 and TRBJ2-1, with D tentatively TRBD1 or TRBD2 (5 bases each). Trimming stripped 2 bases from V and 8 bases from J, with 10 bases between. The CDR3 loop spans 13 amino acids. Germline assignment: CDR1 LNHNV and CDR2 YYDKDF (reference sequence). CDR3 region: CATSRPGSDEQFF. The CDR3 bases are TGTGCCACCAGCAGACCAGGGAGCGATGAGCAGTTCTTC.

The genes are TRBV14 and TRBJ2-3; no definite D call. V was trimmed by 0 bases and J by 8 bases, leaving 6 bases between them. The CDR3 runs 12 residues. Germline lookup yields CDR1 SGHDN and CDR2 FVKESK. The CDR3 DNA is TGTGCCAGCAGCCAAGAGGCGGTTACGCAGTATTTT. Protein: CASSQEAVTQYF.

This clonotype came up a few times. The chain employs TRBV29-1 and TRBJ2-7; the D gene is possibly TRBD1 (5 bases). The germline V gene encodes CDR1 SQVTM and CDR2 ANQGSEA. Trimming removed 5 bases from V and 3 bases from J, with 26 bases in between. The CDR3 contains 17 residues. Here the CDR3 DNA reads TGCAGCGTTAGGCGGCAGGGATCCTCTAGATCCTTCTACGAGCAGTACTTC. Protein product: CSVRRQGSSRSFYEQYF.

This clonotype was picked up a small number of times. V gene TRBV5-1 combines with J gene TRBJ2-1; D remains unclear. Germline values: CDR1 SGHRS, CDR2 YFSETQ. This CDR3 spans 13 amino acids. The germline V and J ends were trimmed by 2 bases and 10 bases, with 13 bases remaining between them. The CDR3 sequence is CASSFARVREQFF. DNA for the CDR3: TGCGCCAGCAGCTTTGCCCGGGTTCGGGAGCAGTTCTTC.

By share, this clonotype ranks as medium-sized. V is TRBV7-2 and J is TRBJ1-1, with unresolved D. V shed 5 bases and J shed 2 bases, with 9 bases lying between them. CDR1 and CDR2 from the germline V gene are SGHTA and FQGNSA. This CDR3 region has 13 residues. The CDR3 loop is CASSPRRNTEAFF. The CDR3 DNA follows: TGTGCCAGCAGCCCTCGGAGAAACACTGAAGCTTTCTTT.

The chain is built from TRBV21-1 and TRBJ1-6. TRBV21-1 is recorded as a pseudogene. This CDR3 comprises 18 residues. CDR3 residues: CASSKGGGDTGGNSPLHF. CDR3 coding DNA: TGTGCCAGCAGCAAAGGCGGAGGAGATACGGGAGGCAATTCACCCCTCCACTTT.

This clonotype is judged medium-sized (0.01 to 0.1%). This chain joins TRBV28 and TRBJ1-6; no clear D gene. Trimming took 5 bases from V and 0 from J, leaving 8 bases between them. This CDR3 is built from 15 residues. Germline V gene lookup returns CDR1 MDHEN and CDR2 SYDVKM. The CDR3 DNA reads TGTGCCAGCAGTGAATCAAGCTCCTATAATTCACCCCTCCACTTT. Translated: CASSESSSYNSPLHF.

The rearrangement links TRBV20-1 to TRBJ1-1, with D unresolved. This CDR3 is 14 amino acids long. CDR1 is DFQATT, CDR2 SNEGSKA, per germline (reference sequence). Trimming shortened V by 2 bases and J by 0 bases, and 10 bases separated the two germline ends. CDR3 DNA sequence: TGCAGTGCTAGACACAGAGACATGAACACTGAAGCTTTCTTT. Translated, it gives CSARHRDMNTEAFF.

This clonotype appeared a few times. V and J are TRBV19 and TRBJ2-7; weak D call: TRBD1 (5 bases). Germline-derived CDR1 and CDR2 are LNHDA and SQIVND (reference sequence). CDR3 length: 12 amino acids. V gave up 6 bases and J gave up 4 bases, with 10 bases separating them. CDR3 sequence reads: CASSQDTYEQYF. The DNA of the CDR3 is TGTGCCAGTAGCCAGGACACTTACGAGCAGTACTTC.

This chain joins TRBV11-2 and TRBJ2-1, with 10 positions matching TRBD2. From germline, CDR1 is SGHAT and CDR2 FQNNGV. The J segment lost 7 bases and the V segment lost 5 bases, leaving 8 bases of the junction unmatched. CDR3 length: 15 amino acids. In DNA, the CDR3 is TGTGCCAGCAGCATCCCTAGCGGGAGACTTAATGAGCAGTTCTTC. This codes for CASSIPSGRLNEQFF.

This clonotype is categorized as medium-sized. CDR3 sequence reads: CASSSQLAGVRTDTQYF. The CDR3 bases are TGTGCCAGCAGCTCTCAACTAGCGGGAGTACGGACAGATACGCAGTATTTT. The V call is TRBV7-8, the J call TRBJ2-3, with TRBD2 matching 11 bases. The CDR3 loop spans 17 amino acids. The V gene end was trimmed by 4 bases and the J gene end by 3 bases; junction bases not matched to a gene: 9. Germline lookup yields CDR1 SGHVS and CDR2 FQNEAQ. The entire variable domain, with the rest obtained from reference TRBV7-8 and TRBJ2-3, is as follows: GAGVSQSPRYKVAKRGQDVALRCDPISGHVSLFWYQQALGQGPEFLTYFQNEAQLDKSGLPSDRFFAERPEGSVSTLKIQRTQQEDSAVYLCASSSQLAGVRTDTQYFGPGTRLTVL.

This clonotype is medium-sized by share. The rearrangement uses TRBV2 and TRBJ2-1; TRBD2 matches 7 bases. V shed 8 bases and J 4 bases; nucleotides not matched to a gene: 5. The CDR3 runs 13 residues. Germline CDR1 SNHLY, CDR2 FYNNEI. The DNA for the CDR3 is TGTGCCAGCTTTGGACTAGGGTACAATGAGCAGTTCTTC. Protein: CASFGLGYNEQFF.